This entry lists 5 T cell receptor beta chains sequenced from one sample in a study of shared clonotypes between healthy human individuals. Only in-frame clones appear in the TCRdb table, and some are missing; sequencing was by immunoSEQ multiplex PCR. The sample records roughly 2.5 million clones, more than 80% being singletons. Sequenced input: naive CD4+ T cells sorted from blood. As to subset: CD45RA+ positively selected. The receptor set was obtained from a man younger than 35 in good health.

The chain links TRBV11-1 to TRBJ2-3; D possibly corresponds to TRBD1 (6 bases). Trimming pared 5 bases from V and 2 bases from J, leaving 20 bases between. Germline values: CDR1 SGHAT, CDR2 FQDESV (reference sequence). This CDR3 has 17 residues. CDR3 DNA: TGTGCCAGCAGCCCTAGGGTGGGCCAGGGGTACACAGATACGCAGTATTTT. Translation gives CASSPRVGQGYTDTQYF.

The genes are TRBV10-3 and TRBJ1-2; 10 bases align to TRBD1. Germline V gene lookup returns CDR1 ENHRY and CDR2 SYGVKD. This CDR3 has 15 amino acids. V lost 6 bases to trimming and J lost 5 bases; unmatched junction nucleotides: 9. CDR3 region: CAISAGTGVGYGYTF. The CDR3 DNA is TGTGCCATCAGCGCCGGGACAGGGGTTGGTTATGGCTACACCTTC.

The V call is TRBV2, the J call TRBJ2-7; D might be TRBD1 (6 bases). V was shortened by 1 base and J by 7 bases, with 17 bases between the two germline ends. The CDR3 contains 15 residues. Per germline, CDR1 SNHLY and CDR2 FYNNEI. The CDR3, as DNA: TGTGCCAGCAGTGAAGGGGGTATACAGGGCAGGGAGCAGTACTTC. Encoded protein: CASSEGGIQGREQYF.

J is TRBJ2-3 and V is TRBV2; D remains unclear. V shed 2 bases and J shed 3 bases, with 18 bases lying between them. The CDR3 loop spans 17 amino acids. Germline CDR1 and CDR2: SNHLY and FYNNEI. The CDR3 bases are TGTGCCAGCAGTGAATCCGCTGCCCTAAGGAGTACAGATACGCAGTATTTT. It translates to CASSESAALRSTDTQYF.

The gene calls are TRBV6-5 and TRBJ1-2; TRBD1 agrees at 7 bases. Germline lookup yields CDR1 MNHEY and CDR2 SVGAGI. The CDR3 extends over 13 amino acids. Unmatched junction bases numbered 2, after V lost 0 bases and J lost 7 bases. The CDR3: CASSYSTGLGYTF. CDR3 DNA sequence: TGTGCCAGCAGTTACTCGACAGGGCTTGGCTACACCTTC.